These 5 T cell receptor beta chains were sequenced from one sample in a study of OX40 agonist ivuxolimab in advanced cancers. The method was immunoSEQ multiplex PCR; TCRdb's version includes in-frame clones alone and lacks a portion of them. The table records tens of thousands of clones, roughly nine tenths of them present only once. This material consisted of CD4+ or CD8+ T cells sorted from blood, taken in a trial of the OX40 agonist ivuxolimab. These receptors came from an adult with an advanced solid tumor such as melanoma, head and neck, liver or kidney cancer.

The gene calls are TRBV30 and TRBJ1-6; 10 nucleotides agree with TRBD1. Trimming took 4 bases from V and 4 from J; bases not matched to a gene: 4. Germline V CDR1 and CDR2: GTSNPN, SVGIG (reference sequence). The CDR3 extends over 15 amino acids. The CDR3: CAWTRQGAYNSPLHF. DNA of the CDR3: TGTGCCTGGACCAGACAGGGGGCGTATAATTCACCCCTCCACTTT.

The gene calls are TRBV30 and TRBJ1-3; D gene unclear. The length of the CDR3 is 14 residues. Deletions cut 0 bases from V and 4 bases from J, with 10 bases between. Germline CDR1 reads GTSNPN; CDR2 reads SVGIG (reference sequence). CDR3: CAWSVGRLGNTIYF. The CDR3, as DNA: TGTGCCTGGAGTGTAGGGAGATTAGGAAACACCATATATTTT. Full variable domain (outside the CDR3, taken from reference TRBV30 and TRBJ1-3): SQTIHQWPATLVQPVGSPLSLECTVEGTSNPNLYWYRQAAGRGLQLLFYSVGIGQISSEVPQNLSASRPQDRQFILSSKKLLLSDSGFYLCAWSVGRLGNTIYFGEGSWLTVV.

This chain uses TRBV2 with TRBJ1-2, with D possibly TRBD1 on 6 matching bases. V was cut by 7 bases and J by 7 bases, with 16 bases left in between. Per the germline V gene, CDR1 is SNHLY and CDR2 is FYNNEI. CDR3 size: 13 residues. The CDR3 reads CASILTVTGGYTF. The CDR3 DNA follows: TGTGCCAGCATCCTGACCGTGACAGGTGGCTACACCTTC.

J is TRBJ2-7 and V is TRBV5-1, with a tentative D call TRBD1 (7 bases). V was trimmed by 9 bases and J by 6 bases, leaving 19 bases between them. CDR3 length: 13 residues. Germline CDR1 reads SGHRS; CDR2 reads YFSETQ. The CDR3 region has the DNA TGCGCCAACCTGGAGGGGGCAGGGCCCGAGCAGTACTTC. Its translation is CANLEGAGPEQYF.

V and J are TRBV2 and TRBJ2-7, with TRBD1 identical over 9 bases. Germline-derived CDR1 and CDR2 are SNHLY and FYNNEI. This CDR3 spans 14 amino acids. V gave up 5 bases and J gave up 7 bases; unmatched junction bases: 9. The CDR3 is CASSFRDRAVEQYF. CDR3 nucleotides: TGTGCCAGCAGTTTCCGGGACAGGGCGGTTGAGCAGTACTTC. Full variable domain (remainder filled in from reference TRBV2 and TRBJ2-7): EPEVTQTPSHQVTQMGQEVILRCVPISNHLYFYWYRQILGQKVEFLVSFYNNEISEKSEIFDDQFSVERPDGSNFTLKIRSTKLEDSAMYFCASSFRDRAVEQYFGPGTRLTVT.